This T cell receptor (beta chain) was sequenced for a study of radiation and T cells in renal cell carcinoma. Study findings and constraints: Top tumor clonotypes rose in blood 2 weeks post-radiation, then contracted. No pretreatment tumor biopsies were available for baseline clonotypes.

As to this clone: The antigen remains undetermined.

The method was immunoSEQ multiplex PCR; TCRdb's version includes in-frame clones alone and lacks a portion of them. The data show some 120,000 clones, 88% seen once. Time point here: blood 2 weeks post-SBRT. Described treatment: 15 Gy SBRT to primary tumor, nephrectomy 4 weeks later. The sample in question was blood, obtained from a patient whose treatment included radiotherapy and nephrectomy. This sequence originates from a woman in her 70s with renal cell carcinoma.

In DNA form, the CDR3 reads TGTGCCAGCAGTCCGACAGGGGTCCATGGCTACACCTTC. Its protein product is CASSPTGVHGYTF. J is TRBJ1-2 and V is TRBV27; 8 bases line up with TRBD1. Germline lookup yields CDR1 MNHEY and CDR2 SMNVEV (reference sequence). V was clipped by 5 bases and J by 6 bases; unmatched bases: 5. The CDR3 runs 13 residues.